Listed below are T cell receptor beta chains from one sample, sequenced in a study of control samples from healthy donors and cancer patients. Assay used: immunoSEQ multiplex PCR; TCRdb lists only in-frame clones, some missing. Of about 28,000 clones listed, 91% are singletons. Material for sequencing was PBMCs. These receptors came from a man aged 50 to 60 with lung cancer. The CDR3 runs from the conserved cysteine through the conserved F or W. Fields, in order: D gene, clone size, J gene, V gene, CDR3 protein, CDR3 DNA. The D gene is left open where the match is weak. Size tells how often a clone was seen (once, few, many) or the class of an expanded clone, and some rows leave it out.

. . TRBJ1-1 TRBV5-4 CASSLDSMNTEAFF TGTGCCAGCAGCTTGGACAGCATGAACACTGAAGCTTTCTTT
. once TRBJ1-5 TRBV30 CAWSGVSQPQHF TGTGCCTGGAGTGGGGTATCCCAGCCCCAGCATTTT
. . TRBJ2-7 TRBV5-1 CASRDHRGYEQYF TGCGCCAGCAGAGATCACCGGGGTTACGAGCAGTACTTC
TRBD1 . TRBJ2-3 TRBV5-5 CASCRAGQGLNTQYF TGTGCCAGCTGCAGGGCGGGACAGGGACTTAATACGCAGTATTTT
. . TRBJ1-1 TRBV19 CASSDRDFRGQKNTEAFF TGTGCCAGTAGTGATAGGGACTTCCGGGGCCAAAAGAACACTGAAGCTTTCTTT
TRBD2 . TRBJ2-1 TRBV27 CASRRGVTDEQFF TGTGCCAGCAGACGGGGGGTCACCGATGAGCAGTTCTTC
. . TRBJ1-1 TRBV7-3 CASKEQPNTEAFF TGTGCCAGCAAAGAACAGCCGAACACTGAAGCTTTCTTT
TRBD1 . TRBJ1-5 TRBV7-9 CASRPRDRALYSNQPQHF TGTGCCAGCAGGCCCCGGGACAGGGCCCTCTATAGCAATCAGCCCCAGCATTTT
. few TRBJ1-2 TRBV19 CASSPSSNGWSGYTF TGTGCCAGTAGTCCCAGCAGCAATGGTTGGTCTGGCTACACCTTC
TRBD2 . TRBJ2-7 TRBV5-1 CASSLAGTSYEQYF TGCGCCAGCAGCCTAGCGGGAACCTCCTACGAGCAGTACTTC
. . TRBJ2-5 TRBV4-1 CASSQRDQEETQYF TGCGCCAGCAGCCAAAGAGACCAGGAAGAGACCCAGTACTTC
TRBD1 . TRBJ2-7 TRBV11-2 CASRLLRGRKTHEQYF TGTGCCAGCAGATTGCTGAGGGGGCGAAAGACCCACGAGCAGTACTTC
TRBD1 once TRBJ2-2 TRBV7-7 CASSPGQSRNTGELFF TGTGCTAGCAGCCCGGGACAGTCAAGGAACACCGGGGAGCTGTTTTTT
. . TRBJ2-3 TRBV9 CASSVYGISTDTQYF TGTGCCAGCAGCGTATATGGGATTAGCACAGATACGCAGTATTTT
. . TRBJ1-1 TRBV10-3 CATRVGYTEAFF TGTGCCACCCGGGTGGGGTACACTGAAGCTTTCTTT
TRBD1 . TRBJ1-2 TRBV5-1 CASQGLTGGGPYGYTF TGCGCCAGCCAGGGGCTAACAGGGGGCGGTCCGTATGGCTACACCTTC
TRBD2 . TRBJ2-1 TRBV19 CASSISGGALIDEQFF TGTGCCAGTAGTATTAGCGGGGGGGCCCTTATAGATGAGCAGTTCTTC
. . TRBJ2-2 TRBV7-3 CASSSRVGELFF TGTGCCAGCAGTTCACGGGTCGGGGAGCTGTTTTTT
. . TRBJ2-1 TRBV24-1 CATSDSAYNEQFF TGTGCCACCAGTGACTCCGCGTACAATGAGCAGTTCTTC
. . TRBJ2-7 TRBV18 CASSPRAATLPYEQYF TGTGCCAGCTCACCACGGGCAGCGACGCTACCCTACGAGCAGTACTTC
TRBD2 . TRBJ2-2 TRBV5-1 CASSRGLAGGNTGELFF TGCGCCAGCAGCCGCGGACTAGCGGGGGGGAACACCGGGGAGCTGTTTTTT
TRBD1 once TRBJ1-5 TRBV19 CASRGDRGRGSNQPQHF TGTGCCAGTAGGGGGGACAGGGGGCGCGGGAGCAATCAGCCCCAGCATTTT
. once TRBJ2-2 TRBV18 CASSPSYTELANTGELFF TGTGCCAGCTCACCCTCATATACAGAACTCGCGAACACCGGGGAGCTGTTTTTT
TRBD1 . TRBJ1-5 TRBV30 CAWDSGTGNQPQHF TGTGCCTGGGACTCCGGGACAGGGAATCAGCCCCAGCATTTT
. once TRBJ1-1 TRBV7-2 CASSLFLNTEAFF TGTGCCAGCAGCTTATTCCTAAACACTGAAGCTTTCTTT
. . TRBJ2-1 TRBV6-1 CASSEYRGANNEQFF TGTGCCAGCAGTGAATACCGGGGGGCAAACAATGAGCAGTTCTTC
. . TRBJ2-7 TRBV9 CASSPPQGPSEQYF TGTGCCAGCAGCCCACCTCAAGGCCCGAGCGAGCAGTACTTC
TRBD1 . TRBJ2-7 TRBV7-2 CASSAGQGLTYEQYF TGTGCCAGCAGCGCAGGACAGGGGCTAACCTACGAGCAGTACTTC
. . TRBJ1-2 TRBV29-1 CSVAPGTYGYTF TGCAGCGTCGCGCCGGGTACCTATGGCTACACCTTC
. . TRBJ1-2 TRBV9 CASSVAQPEPNYGYTF TGTGCCAGCAGCGTAGCTCAACCAGAACCTAACTATGGCTACACCTTC
TRBD1 . TRBJ2-1 TRBV6-2/TRBV6-3 CASSYGTGGSSPGLDEQFF TGTGCCAGCAGTTACGGCACAGGGGGTTCATCCCCGGGGTTGGATGAGCAGTTCTTC
. . TRBJ1-4 TRBV12-3/TRBV12-4 CASSATGPELFF TGTGCCAGCAGTGCCACAGGGCCCGAACTGTTTTTT
. . TRBJ1-2 TRBV19 CASSIVDGAYGYTF TGTGCCAGTAGTATAGTGGACGGGGCCTATGGCTACACCTTC
TRBD2 . TRBJ2-1 TRBV9 CASSVTSGGPNEQFF TGTGCCAGCAGCGTTACTAGCGGGGGGCCCAATGAGCAGTTCTTC
. . TRBJ1-5 TRBV3-1/TRBV3-2 CASSQTVNSNQPQHF TGTGCCAGCAGCCAGACGGTCAATAGCAATCAGCCCCAGCATTTT